Below, 16 T cell receptor beta chains from the same sample are listed, as sequenced in a study of tumor-infiltrating lymphocytes in localized non-small cell lung cancer. Repertoires were generated with immunoSEQ multiplex PCR, while TCRdb's copy carries only in-frame clones and drops some. The sample yields 9,300 or so clones, around 75% seen once. The material sequenced was uninvolved lung tissue not adjacent to the tumor. All receptors come from a human donor with non-small cell lung cancer.

This clone is categorized as medium-sized. The chain carries TRBV9 and TRBJ2-2; 11 positions agree with TRBD2. This CDR3 is 17 amino acids long. Per germline, CDR1 SGDLS and CDR2 YYNGEE. After removal of 4 bases from V and 5 bases from J, the junction contained 10 bases not matched to a gene. The CDR3 spells CASSPTTGTSGTGELFF. CDR3 sequence (DNA): TGTGCCAGCAGCCCGACGACCGGGACTAGCGGAACCGGGGAGCTGTTTTTT.

The rearrangement joins TRBV9 to TRBJ2-3; D is unclear. Trimming stripped 0 bases from V and 0 bases from J, with 14 bases between. This CDR3 spans 17 amino acids. Germline V gene data show CDR1 as SGDLS and CDR2 as YYNGEE. As DNA, the CDR3 is TGTGCCAGCAGCGTAGCCGGACCCGCCCTTAGCACAGATACGCAGTATTTT. Translated: CASSVAGPALSTDTQYF.

The V gene is TRBV11-2, the J gene TRBJ2-1; 9 bases map to TRBD2. CDR1 and CDR2 (germline): SGHAT, FQNNGV. V shed 5 bases and J 7 bases; nucleotides not matched to a gene: 6. This CDR3 spans 14 amino acids. The CDR3 nucleotides read TGTGCCAGCAGCAGAGGACTAGCGCGGAATGAGCAGTTCTTC. It specifies CASSRGLARNEQFF.

This chain links TRBV5-6 with TRBJ2-7; D unresolved. The CDR3 loop spans 14 amino acids. V shed 0 bases and J shed 0 bases, with 7 bases lying between them. Germline CDR1 SGHDT, CDR2 YYEEEE. CDR3 nucleotide sequence: TGTGCCAGCAGCTTGGACAGCAACTCCTACGAGCAGTACTTC. Translation: CASSLDSNSYEQYF.

This clone showed up just a few times. J is TRBJ2-1 and V is TRBV2; 7 nucleotides line up with TRBD1. Germline CDR1 SNHLY, CDR2 FYNNEI. J was trimmed by 10 bases and V by 7 bases; bases with no gene match: 16. CDR3 length: 15 residues. CDR3 nucleotide sequence: TGTGCCAGCATCTCTGGACAGGTAGCTCCTGGCGAGCAGTTCTTC. This codes for CASISGQVAPGEQFF.

The chain combines TRBV4-1 with TRBJ2-3, with D possibly matching TRBD2 (5 bases). The germline V and J ends were trimmed by 4 bases and 1 base, with 12 bases remaining between them. The CDR3 has 15 amino acids. Germline values: CDR1 MGHRA, CDR2 YSYEKL. CDR3 region: CASSRLLVGTDTQYF. The CDR3 DNA is TGCGCCAGCAGCCGATTACTAGTTGGCACAGATACGCAGTATTTT.

This chain uses TRBV25-1 with TRBJ1-1; no clear D. The CDR3 covers 14 residues. Trimming took off 5 bases at V and 1 base at J, with 11 bases between the two ends. Per the germline V gene, CDR1 is MGHDK and CDR2 is SYGVNS. The DNA for the CDR3 is TGTGCCAGCAGTCCCGGACGGTGGAACACTGAAGCTTTCTTT. Translated: CASSPGRWNTEAFF.

This clone was picked up one time. The chain links TRBV5-1 to TRBJ2-7, with D possibly matching TRBD1 (6 bases). Germline CDR1 SGHRS, CDR2 YFSETQ. Between the trimmed V and J ends, which lost 0 bases and 2 bases, there was a span of 15 bases. The CDR3 contains 16 residues. CDR3 protein: CASSLGGGDPTYEQYF. CDR3 sequence (DNA): TGCGCCAGCAGCTTGGGAGGGGGTGATCCCACCTACGAGCAGTACTTC.

This chain uses TRBV7-6 with TRBJ1-2; possible D gene TRBD1, 5 bases. The ends were cut back, 5 bases at V and 1 base at J, with 20 bases in the middle. CDR3 length: 17 amino acids. CDR1 is SGHVS and CDR2 is FNYEAQ in the germline V gene. CDR3 amino acids: CASSNPAPRGSNYGYTF. DNA of the CDR3: TGTGCCAGCAGCAACCCGGCCCCCCGGGGGAGTAACTATGGCTACACCTTC.

The chain links TRBV28 to TRBJ2-6; D is undetermined. Germline V gene sequence: CDR1 MDHEN, CDR2 SYDVKM. CDR3 length: 13 residues. Trimming cost V 6 bases and J 0 bases, with 3 bases left between them. The CDR3, as DNA: TGTGCCAGCAGCATCTCTGGGGCCAACGTCCTGACTTTC. Its protein product is CASSISGANVLTF.

This sequence joins TRBV7-2 and TRBJ1-5, with D tentatively TRBD1 (6 bases). Germline V CDR1 and CDR2: SGHTA, FQGNSA. Trimming shortened V by 7 bases and J by 7 bases, and 14 bases separated the two germline ends. The CDR3 extends over 13 amino acids. The CDR3 region is CASNSLQGQPQHF. CDR3 nucleotide sequence: TGTGCCAGCAACTCTCTTCAGGGGCAGCCCCAGCATTTT.

CDR3 sequence reads: CAMSNSYEQYF. The CDR3 DNA sequence: TGTGCCATGTCCAACTCCTACGAGCAGTACTTC. The rearrangement uses TRBV5-4 and TRBJ2-7; the D is unclear. The CDR3 extends over 11 amino acids. Between the trimmed V and J ends, which lost 9 bases and 0 bases, there was a span of 7 bases. The germline V gene has CDR1 SGHNT and CDR2 YYREEE (reference sequence).

The rearrangement uses TRBV21-1 and TRBJ2-5; the table assigns TRBD1, which was not confirmed against the DNA. TRBV21-1 is flagged as a pseudogene. This CDR3 region has 14 residues. The CDR3: CASSPRGYQETQYF. CDR3 nucleotide sequence: TGTGCCAGCAGCCCAAGGGGGTACCAAGAGACCCAGTACTTC.

In regard to this clone: The junction departs from the called germline gene at one end, perhaps through a read error. The V gene is TRBV7-7, the J gene TRBJ2-6; D gene ambiguous. Looked up from germline, CDR1 is SSHAT and CDR2 is FNYEAQ (reference sequence). The CDR3 is 16 residues long. Here the CDR3 reads CASSPSLSSGANVLTF. The DNA of the CDR3 is TGTGCTAGCAGCCCGAGTCTTAGCTCTGGGGCCAACGTCCTGACTTTC.

In this sample, this clone turned up once. The V call is TRBV28, the J call TRBJ2-7; D gene uncertain. This CDR3 is built from 15 residues. V dropped 6 bases and J dropped 2 bases, with 17 bases sitting between them. Germline CDR1 reads MDHEN; CDR2 reads SYDVKM. The CDR3 loop is CASSGTDQWTYEQYF. CDR3 DNA sequence: TGTGCCAGCAGCGGAACGGACCAATGGACCTACGAGCAGTACTTC.

The V gene is TRBV29-1, the J gene TRBJ2-5; D gene unclear. The ends were cut back, 4 bases at V and 4 bases at J, with 13 bases in the middle. CDR3 size: 13 residues. Germline CDR1 and CDR2: SQVTM and ANQGSEA. The CDR3 DNA is TGCAGCGTTGTTCCCGGTGGGTTAGAGACCCAGTACTTC. It encodes CSVVPGGLETQYF.